Included here is one T cell receptor beta chain sequence, with context. CDR3 length: 13 residues. V dropped 0 bases and J dropped 2 bases, with 7 bases sitting between them. The germline CDR1 and CDR2 sequences are DFQATT and SNEGSKA (reference sequence). Samples each had at least 5.5 micrograms of total RNA extracted. The sample is drawn from a study of blood T cells in healthy people across ages. Next came a second PCR, run for about 7 to 12 cycles, which used a sample-barcoded 5' primer along with a J-beta primer mix. Via MiXCR, TCRdb re-called the 5' RACE reads, giving one row per CDR3 protein. The data hold about 680,000 distinct CDR3 sequences, with around 48% observed a single time.

Material: blood. The chain combines TRBV20-1 with TRBJ2-5, with D unclear. This receptor was obtained from a woman aged 55-70 years in good health. The CDR3 region is CSARDHRQETQYF. CDR3 bases: TGCAGTGCTAGAGATCACAGACAAGAGACCCAGTACTTC.